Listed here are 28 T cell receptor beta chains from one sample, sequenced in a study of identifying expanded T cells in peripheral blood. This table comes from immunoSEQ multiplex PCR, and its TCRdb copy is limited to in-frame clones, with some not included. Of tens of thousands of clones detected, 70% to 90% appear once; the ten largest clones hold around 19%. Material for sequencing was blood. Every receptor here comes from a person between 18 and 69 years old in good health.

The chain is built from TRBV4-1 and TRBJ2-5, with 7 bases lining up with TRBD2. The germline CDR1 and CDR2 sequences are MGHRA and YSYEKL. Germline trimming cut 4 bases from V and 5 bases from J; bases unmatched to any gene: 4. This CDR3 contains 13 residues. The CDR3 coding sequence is TGCGCCAGCAGCCCGGGGGGATTGGAGACCCAGTACTTC. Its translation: CASSPGGLETQYF.

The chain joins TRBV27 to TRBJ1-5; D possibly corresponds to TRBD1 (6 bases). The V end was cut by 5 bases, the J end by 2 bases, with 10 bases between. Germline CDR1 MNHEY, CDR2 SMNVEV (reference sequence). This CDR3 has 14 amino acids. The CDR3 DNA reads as TGTGCCAGCAGTGTAGACAGGCGCAATCAGCCCCAGCATTTT. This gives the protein CASSVDRRNQPQHF.

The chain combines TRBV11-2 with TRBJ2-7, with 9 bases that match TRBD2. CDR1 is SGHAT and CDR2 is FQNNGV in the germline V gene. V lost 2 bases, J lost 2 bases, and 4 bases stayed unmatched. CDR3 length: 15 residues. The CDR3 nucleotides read TGTGCCAGCAGCTTAAAAGCGGGGGGCGCCTACGAGCAGTACTTC. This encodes CASSLKAGGAYEQYF.

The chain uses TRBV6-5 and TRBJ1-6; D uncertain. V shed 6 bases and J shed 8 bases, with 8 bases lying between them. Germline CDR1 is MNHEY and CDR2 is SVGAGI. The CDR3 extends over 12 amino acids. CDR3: CASSRLYSPLHF. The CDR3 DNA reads TGTGCCAGCAGCAGGCTTTATTCACCCCTCCACTTT.

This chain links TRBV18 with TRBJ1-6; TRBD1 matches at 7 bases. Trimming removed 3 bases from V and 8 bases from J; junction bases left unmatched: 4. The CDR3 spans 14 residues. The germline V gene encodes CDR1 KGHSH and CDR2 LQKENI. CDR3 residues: CASSPGTAYSPLHF. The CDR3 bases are TGTGCCAGCTCACCCGGGACAGCCTATTCACCCCTCCACTTT. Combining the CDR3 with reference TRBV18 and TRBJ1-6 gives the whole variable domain NAGVMQNPRHLVRRRGQEARLRCSPMKGHSHVYWYRQLPEEGLKFMVYLQKENIIDESGMPKERFSAEFPKEGPSILRIQQVVRGDSAAYFCASSPGTAYSPLHFGNGTRLTVT.

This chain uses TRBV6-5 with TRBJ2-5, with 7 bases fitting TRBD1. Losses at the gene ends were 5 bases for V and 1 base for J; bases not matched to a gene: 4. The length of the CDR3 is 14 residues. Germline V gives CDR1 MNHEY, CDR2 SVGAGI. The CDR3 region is CASSTGTAQETQYF. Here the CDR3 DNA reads TGTGCCAGCAGTACCGGGACAGCCCAAGAGACCCAGTACTTC.

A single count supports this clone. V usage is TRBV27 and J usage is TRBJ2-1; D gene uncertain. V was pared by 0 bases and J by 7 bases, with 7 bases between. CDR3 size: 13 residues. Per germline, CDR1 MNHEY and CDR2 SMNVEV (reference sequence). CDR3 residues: CASSLSLSNEQFF. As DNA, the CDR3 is TGTGCCAGCAGTTTATCCCTTTCAAATGAGCAGTTCTTC.

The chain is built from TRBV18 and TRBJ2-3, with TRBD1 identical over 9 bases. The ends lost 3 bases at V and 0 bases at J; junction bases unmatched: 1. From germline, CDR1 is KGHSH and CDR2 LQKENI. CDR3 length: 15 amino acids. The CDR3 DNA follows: TGTGCCAGCTCACCCGGGACAGGGAGCACAGATACGCAGTATTTT. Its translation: CASSPGTGSTDTQYF.

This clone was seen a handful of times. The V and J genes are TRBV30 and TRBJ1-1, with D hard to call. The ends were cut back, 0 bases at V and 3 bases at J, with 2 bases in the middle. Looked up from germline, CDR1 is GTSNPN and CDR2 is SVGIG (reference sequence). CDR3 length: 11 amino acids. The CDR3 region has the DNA TGTGCCTGGAGTGTAGACACTGAAGCTTTCTTT. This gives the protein CAWSVDTEAFF.

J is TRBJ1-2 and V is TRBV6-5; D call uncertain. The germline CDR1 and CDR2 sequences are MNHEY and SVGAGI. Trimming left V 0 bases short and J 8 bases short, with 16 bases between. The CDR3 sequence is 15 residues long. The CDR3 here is CASSYSGPGLGGYTF. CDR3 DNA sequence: TGTGCCAGCAGTTACTCCGGTCCGGGTTTGGGGGGCTACACCTTC.

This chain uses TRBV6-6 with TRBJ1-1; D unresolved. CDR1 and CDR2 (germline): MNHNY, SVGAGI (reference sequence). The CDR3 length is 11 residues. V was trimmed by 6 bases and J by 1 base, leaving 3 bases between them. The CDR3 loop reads CASRENTEAFF. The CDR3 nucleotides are TGTGCCAGCAGGGAGAACACTGAAGCTTTCTTT.

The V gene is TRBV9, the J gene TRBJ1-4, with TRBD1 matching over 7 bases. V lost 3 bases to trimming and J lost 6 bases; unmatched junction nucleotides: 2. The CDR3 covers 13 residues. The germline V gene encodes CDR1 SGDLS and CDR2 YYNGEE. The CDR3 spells CASSDGTDEKLFF. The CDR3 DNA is TGTGCCAGCAGCGATGGGACAGATGAAAAACTGTTTTTT.

The CDR3 loop is CAISDPGSTYEQYF. In nucleotides, the CDR3 is TGTGCCATCAGTGATCCGGGGTCTACCTACGAGCAGTACTTC. This chain joins TRBV10-3 and TRBJ2-7, with TRBD2 as a possible D gene (5 bases). V dropped 3 bases and J dropped 2 bases, with 11 bases sitting between them. This CDR3 is 14 amino acids long. Germline-derived CDR1 and CDR2 are ENHRY and SYGVKD.

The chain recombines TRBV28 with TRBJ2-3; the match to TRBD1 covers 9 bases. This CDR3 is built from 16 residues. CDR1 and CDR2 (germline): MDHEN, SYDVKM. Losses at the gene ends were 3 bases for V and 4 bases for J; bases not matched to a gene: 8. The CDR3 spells CASSFGQGISPDTQYF. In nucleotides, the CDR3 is TGTGCCAGCAGTTTCGGACAGGGGATATCGCCAGATACGCAGTATTTT. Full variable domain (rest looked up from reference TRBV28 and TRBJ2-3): DVKVTQSSRYLVKRTGEKVFLECVQDMDHENMFWYRQDPGLGLRLIYFSYDVKMKEKGDIPEGYSVSREKKERFSLILESASTNQTSMYLCASSFGQGISPDTQYFGPGTRLTVL.

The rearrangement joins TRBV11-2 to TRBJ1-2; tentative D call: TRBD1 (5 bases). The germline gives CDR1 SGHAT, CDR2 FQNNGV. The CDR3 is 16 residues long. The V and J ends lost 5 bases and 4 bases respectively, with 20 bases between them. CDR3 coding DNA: TGTGCCAGCAGCAGCAAAAGGGACCCTGGAGGCTATGGCTACACCTTC. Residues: CASSSKRDPGGYGYTF.

The CDR3: CASIGTGALNEQFF. The CDR3 coding sequence is TGTGCCAGCATCGGGACAGGGGCCTTGAATGAGCAGTTCTTC. This chain links TRBV11-2 with TRBJ2-1, with TRBD1 identical over 10 bases. Trimming cost V 7 bases and J 7 bases; bases outside gene matches: 7. This CDR3 has 14 residues. Germline V gene data show CDR1 as SGHAT and CDR2 as FQNNGV.

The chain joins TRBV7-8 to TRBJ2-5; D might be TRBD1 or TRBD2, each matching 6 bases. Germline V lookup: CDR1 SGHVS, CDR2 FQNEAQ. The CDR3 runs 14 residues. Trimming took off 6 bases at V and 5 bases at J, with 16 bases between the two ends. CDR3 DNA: TGTGCCAGCAGTCTATGGGGGGCCCGGGAGACCCAGTACTTC. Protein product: CASSLWGARETQYF.

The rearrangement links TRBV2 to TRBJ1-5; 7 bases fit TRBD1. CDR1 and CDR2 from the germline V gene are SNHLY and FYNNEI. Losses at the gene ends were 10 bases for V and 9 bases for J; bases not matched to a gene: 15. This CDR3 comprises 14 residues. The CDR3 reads CATGTRQGNAPQHF. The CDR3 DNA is TGTGCCACCGGAACAAGACAGGGAAATGCGCCCCAGCATTTT.

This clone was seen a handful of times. The CDR3 protein is CASRLTGVNEKLFF. Written as DNA, the CDR3 is TGTGCCAGCCGGTTGACAGGGGTGAATGAAAAACTGTTTTTT. The chain uses TRBV19 and TRBJ1-4, with 8 bases matching TRBD1. There are 14 residues in the CDR3. Germline CDR1 and CDR2: LNHDA and SQIVND (reference sequence). The ends lost 9 bases at V and 5 bases at J; junction bases unmatched: 8.

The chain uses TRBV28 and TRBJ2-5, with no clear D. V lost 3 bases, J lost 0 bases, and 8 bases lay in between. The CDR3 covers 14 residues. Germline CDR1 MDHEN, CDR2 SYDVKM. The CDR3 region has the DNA TGTGCCAGCAGTTTCTTCACAGACCAAGAGACCCAGTACTTC. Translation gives CASSFFTDQETQYF.

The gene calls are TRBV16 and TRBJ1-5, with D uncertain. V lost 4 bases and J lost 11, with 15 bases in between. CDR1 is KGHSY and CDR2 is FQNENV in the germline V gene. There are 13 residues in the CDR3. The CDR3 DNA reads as TGTGCCAGCAGCCGGAACCAGGAGGGCTCCCAGCATTTT. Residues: CASSRNQEGSQHF.

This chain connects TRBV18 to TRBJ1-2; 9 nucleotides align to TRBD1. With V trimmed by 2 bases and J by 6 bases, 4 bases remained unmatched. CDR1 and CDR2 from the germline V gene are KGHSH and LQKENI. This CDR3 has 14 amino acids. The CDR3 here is CASSPWTGEDGYTF. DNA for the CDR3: TGTGCCAGCTCACCATGGACAGGGGAGGATGGCTACACCTTC.

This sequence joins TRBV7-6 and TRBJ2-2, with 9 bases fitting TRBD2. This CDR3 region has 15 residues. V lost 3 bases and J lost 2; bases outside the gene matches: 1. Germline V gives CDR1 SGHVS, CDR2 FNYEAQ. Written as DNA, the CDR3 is TGTGCCAGCAGCTTTAGCGGGGGCAACACCGGGGAGCTGTTTTTT. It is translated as CASSFSGGNTGELFF. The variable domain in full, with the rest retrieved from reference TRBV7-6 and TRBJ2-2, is GAGVSQSPRYKVTKRGQDVALRCDPISGHVSLYWYRQALGQGPEFLTYFNYEAQQDKSGLPNDRFSAERPEGSISTLTIQRTEQRDSAMYRCASSFSGGNTGELFFGEGSRLTVL.

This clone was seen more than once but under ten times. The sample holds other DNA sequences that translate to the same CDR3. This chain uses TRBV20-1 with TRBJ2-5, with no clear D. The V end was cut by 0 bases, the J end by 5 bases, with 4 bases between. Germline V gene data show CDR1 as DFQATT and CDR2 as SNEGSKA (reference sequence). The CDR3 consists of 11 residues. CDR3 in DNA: TGCAGTGCTAGAGATCAGGAGACCCAGTACTTC. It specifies CSARDQETQYF.

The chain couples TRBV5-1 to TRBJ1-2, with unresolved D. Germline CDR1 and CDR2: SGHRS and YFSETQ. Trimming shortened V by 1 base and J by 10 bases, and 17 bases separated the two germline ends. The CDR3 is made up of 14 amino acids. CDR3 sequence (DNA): TGCGCCAGCAGCTTGAGTCCGGGTATTCGGGACTACACCTTC. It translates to CASSLSPGIRDYTF.

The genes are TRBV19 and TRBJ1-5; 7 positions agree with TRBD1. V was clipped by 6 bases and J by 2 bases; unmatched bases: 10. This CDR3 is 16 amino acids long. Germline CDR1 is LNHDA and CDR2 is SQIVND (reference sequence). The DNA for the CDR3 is TGTGCCAGTAGCCCAACAGGGGCCGGGGGCAATCAGCCCCAGCATTTT. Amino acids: CASSPTGAGGNQPQHF.

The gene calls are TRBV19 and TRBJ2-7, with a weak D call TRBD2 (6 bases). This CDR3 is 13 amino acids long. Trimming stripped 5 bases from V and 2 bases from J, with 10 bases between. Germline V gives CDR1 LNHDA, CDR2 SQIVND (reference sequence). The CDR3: CASSWGDTYEQYF. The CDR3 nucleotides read TGTGCCAGTAGTTGGGGGGATACCTACGAGCAGTACTTC.

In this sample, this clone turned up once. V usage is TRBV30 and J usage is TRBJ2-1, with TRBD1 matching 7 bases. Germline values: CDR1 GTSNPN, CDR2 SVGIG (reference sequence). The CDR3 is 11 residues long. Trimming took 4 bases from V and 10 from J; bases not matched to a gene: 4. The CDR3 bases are TGTGCCTGGAAGGGGGCTGGCGAGCAGTTCTTC. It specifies CAWKGAGEQFF.